This T cell receptor beta chain came from a study of T-cell reconstitution after alpha-beta-depleted transplantation in children (TCRdb year 2016). In the study overall: Using TCR repertoire profiling, the study quantitatively followed how T-cell immune reconstitution unfolded in children after TCRalphabeta/CD19-depleted allogeneic hematopoietic cell transplantation.

The library was produced with PCR. The data were produced on an Illumina HiSeq 2500. To normalize quantification of the TCRbeta repertoire, the TCR libraries were built with molecular barcoding that relied on unique molecular identifiers. Using fastp at Q25 and MiXCR, TCRdb reprocessed the public reads and kept productive beta chains. Rows matching on CDR3 protein sequence are summarized as one entry with the most common DNA and genes. The sample table contains 500,000 to 600,000 distinct CDR3 sequences; only one count was recorded for 18% of them. Jointly, the top ten make up 3.3% of the sample. The trim is 0 bases for V and 7 bases for J, with a gap of 20 bases between the germline ends. From a lookup of the germline V gene, CDR1 and CDR2 are SGDLS and YYNGEE. Counted from cysteine to phenylalanine, this CDR3 has 17 amino acids. The retained sequence is limited to the CDR3, 51 bases, with the frame set at the first base.

This clonotype was seen only a few times. Its antigen specificity is not known. Within one base of it there is no much larger clone, and no base qualities were kept. The chain employs TRBV9 and TRBJ2-1; perhaps TRBD2 is the D gene, with 5 bases matching. Sequences were derived from PBMCs from the stem cell graft donor, sampled from the stem cell graft. This clonotype originated in a human donor who donated a stem cell graft to a child with acute lymphoblastic leukemia. The CDR3 protein sequence reads: CASSVAVAWGFGNEQFF. The nucleotides read TGTGCCAGCAGCGTAGCTGTAGCGTGGGGTTTCGGGAATGAGCAGTTCTTC.